What follows are 26 T cell receptor beta chains derived from one specimen sequenced in a study of blood T cells in healthy people across ages. A sample-barcoded 5' primer and a J-beta primer mix were used in a second PCR of roughly 6 to 11 cycles. TCRdb analysed the 5' RACE reads with MiXCR anew, one entry per CDR3 protein. The sample carries roughly 800,000 distinct CDR3 sequences, about 34% recorded once. The sequenced sample consisted of blood. Source of these receptors: a man younger than 30 in good health.

The table lists this clonotype with many counts. The chain combines TRBV20-1 with TRBJ1-2; D gene uncertain. Germline V gives CDR1 DFQATT, CDR2 SNEGSKA (reference sequence). The CDR3 runs 11 residues. The V end lost 6 bases, the J end lost 5 bases, and 10 bases lay between the germline ends. The CDR3 sequence: CSARTLYGYTF. CDR3 bases: TGCAGTGCCAGGACGTTATATGGCTACACCTTC.

This clonotype was observed a few times. The chain has TRBV5-5 and TRBJ1-1; TRBD1 matches 7 bases. The CDR3 loop spans 13 amino acids. Trimming removed 2 bases from V and 3 bases from J; junction bases left unmatched: 1. Germline V gene lookup returns CDR1 SGHKS and CDR2 YYEKEE (reference sequence). Written as DNA, the CDR3 is TGTGCCAGCAGCTTCGGACAGGACACTGAAGCTTTCTTT. It encodes CASSFGQDTEAFF.

Turning to this clonotype: With a much larger clone just one base away, this may be a read error. The chain couples TRBV12-3 or TRBV12-4 to TRBJ2-5; the match to TRBD1 covers 8 bases. The CDR3 runs to 15 residues. J was trimmed by 10 bases and V by 6 bases; bases with no gene match: 16. The CDR3 reads CASSLTGAGSNDQYF. CDR3 nucleotides: TGTGCCAGCAGCCTGACAGGGGCCGGGAGCAACGACCAGTACTTC.

This clonotype came up many times. This rearrangement joins TRBV20-1 to TRBJ2-7, with D unclear. The V and J ends lost 4 bases and 0 bases respectively, with 7 bases between them. The CDR3 contains 12 residues. Per the germline V gene, CDR1 is DFQATT and CDR2 is SNEGSKA (reference sequence). This CDR3 is CSAKRSSYEQYF. In DNA form, the CDR3 reads TGCAGTGCTAAAAGGAGCTCCTACGAGCAGTACTTC.

On this clonotype itself: This clone may be a read error of a much larger clone one base away. This rearrangement joins TRBV12-3 or TRBV12-4 to TRBJ2-1; 7 positions agree with TRBD2. The end of the DNA aligns better with TRBJ2-7, so the J call may be wrong. CDR3 length: 16 amino acids. The CDR3, as DNA: TGTGCCAGCACCAAGGCAGCGGGGAGCCCTTACAATGAGCAGTACTTC. Translated, it gives CASTKAAGSPYNEQYF.

The gene calls are TRBV27 and TRBJ1-1; D not certain. The germline V gene has CDR1 MNHEY and CDR2 SMNVEV (reference sequence). The CDR3 extends over 14 amino acids. V was trimmed by 3 bases and J by 1 base, leaving 9 bases between them. CDR3 nucleotides: TGTGCCAGCAGTTTTGGTCCGGGGAACACTGAAGCTTTCTTT. As protein: CASSFGPGNTEAFF.

This clonotype was observed a few times. CDR3 in amino acids: CASSSTRAGYEQYF. CDR3 in DNA: TGTGCCAGCAGTTCAACCCGGGCGGGCTACGAGCAGTACTTC. The chain uses TRBV27 and TRBJ2-5, with D possibly TRBD2 on 5 matching bases. The J call may be in error: the DNA end matches TRBJ2-7 better. The CDR3 runs 14 residues. Germline loops: CDR1 MNHEY, CDR2 SMNVEV (reference sequence).

In its sample, this clonotype was seen a few times. J is TRBJ2-7 and V is TRBV29-1, with 7 nucleotides matching TRBD1. The ends lost 7 bases at V and 7 bases at J; junction bases unmatched: 13. From germline, CDR1 is SQVTM and CDR2 ANQGSEA. The CDR3 spans 13 residues. CDR3 loop: CSAHGTDYNEQYF. The CDR3 DNA sequence: TGCAGCGCTCACGGGACAGATTACAATGAGCAGTACTTC.

This clonotype occurred many times. The CDR3 spells CASSGQVQETQYF. The CDR3 DNA reads TGTGCCAGCAGTGGACAGGTACAAGAGACCCAGTACTTC. The gene calls are TRBV6-2 or TRBV6-3 and TRBJ2-5; 7 positions agree with TRBD1. After removal of 5 bases from V and 2 bases from J, the junction contained 2 bases not matched to a gene. CDR3 length equals 13 residues. Germline V gives CDR1 MNHEY, CDR2 SVGEGT.

In this sample, this clonotype turned up a few times. The chain employs TRBV4-2 and TRBJ1-1; the D is unclear. From germline, CDR1 is LGHNA and CDR2 YNFKEQ. With 1 base removed from V and 0 bases from J, the gap between germline ends came to 9 bases. There are 15 residues in the CDR3. CDR3 DNA sequence: TGTGCCAGCAGCCAAGGGTCCGGGATGAACACTGAAGCTTTCTTT. It codes for CASSQGSGMNTEAFF.

This clonotype was seen only a few times. The chain combines TRBV24-1 with TRBJ2-3; no definite D call. V was clipped by 0 bases and J by 6 bases, with 0 bases between them. Germline V gene sequence: CDR1 KGHDR, CDR2 SFDVKD. This CDR3 spans 11 amino acids. This CDR3 reads CATSDLDTQYF. CDR3 coding DNA: TGTGCCACCAGTGATTTGGATACGCAGTATTTT.

Regarding this clonotype: At one of its ends the junction is not consistent with the germline gene, which may arise from a read error. The chain is built from TRBV29-1 and TRBJ1-2; D is unresolved. Germline values: CDR1 SQVTM, CDR2 ANQGSEA. This CDR3 has 13 amino acids. The DNA for the CDR3 is TGTAGCGTAAAGTCGAGTTCGTACTATGGCTACACCTTC. Translation gives CSVKSSSYYGYTF.

This clonotype was seen at least ten times. This chain links TRBV6-2 or TRBV6-3 with TRBJ2-4; D unresolved. Gene TRBJ2-7 matches the end of the DNA better, so the J call may be wrong. This CDR3 has 13 amino acids. The germline gives CDR1 MNHEY, CDR2 SVGEGT. In DNA, the CDR3 is TGTGCCAGCAGTCCGACCCGCTCGGGCGAGCAGTACTTC. Its protein is CASSPTRSGEQYF.

J is TRBJ1-4 and V is TRBV10-3, with D hard to call. V was pared by 2 bases and J by 7 bases, with 11 bases between. The CDR3 consists of 14 residues. Germline lookup yields CDR1 ENHRY and CDR2 SYGVKD. The CDR3 DNA reads TGTGCCATCAGTGAGGGGAGGTTGACTGAAAAACTGTTTTTT. Amino acid sequence: CAISEGRLTEKLFF.

Concerning this clonotype itself: A read error may be the cause here, since a much bigger clone is one base away. V is TRBV29-1 and J is TRBJ2-1, with no clear D. In germline, CDR1 is SQVTM, CDR2 ANQGSEA. The ends were cut back, 4 bases at V and 4 bases at J, with 8 bases in the middle. This CDR3 comprises 12 residues. CDR3 sequence (DNA): TGCAGCGTTGTGTGGCGTTACAATGAGCAGTTCTTC. Amino acid sequence: CSVVWRYNEQFF.

The rearrangement uses TRBV12-3 or TRBV12-4 and TRBJ1-2; TRBD1 matches at 8 bases. This CDR3 comprises 15 residues. With V trimmed by 5 bases and J by 7 bases, 12 bases remained unmatched. The CDR3 nucleotides are TGTGCCAGCAGTGACCCCGGGACAGGATTCTTTGGCTACACCTTC. Translating it yields CASSDPGTGFFGYTF.

The J gene is TRBJ2-7, the V gene TRBV28; 9 bases line up with TRBD1. The end of the DNA aligns better with TRBJ2-5, so the J call may be wrong. The CDR3 contains 13 residues. CDR1 is MDHEN and CDR2 is SYDVKM in the germline V gene. CDR3 DNA sequence: TGTGCCAGCAGCGACAGGGGGACGGGGACCCAGTACTTC. Amino acid sequence: CASSDRGTGTQYF.

V and J are TRBV9 and TRBJ1-4, with 8 nucleotides matching TRBD1. Germline V gene sequence: CDR1 SGDLS, CDR2 YYNGEE. J lost 8 bases, V lost 3 bases, and 9 bases had no gene match. The CDR3 is made up of 15 amino acids. CDR3 coding DNA: TGTGCCAGCAGCGAAGACAGGGGAGGAGGAGAAAAACTGTTTTTT. Amino acid sequence: CASSEDRGGGEKLFF.

This chain connects TRBV24-1 to TRBJ2-5, with TRBD2 as a possible D gene (6 bases). V lost 9 bases and J lost 5, with 12 bases in between. The V gene's germline CDR1 is KGHDR and CDR2 SFDVKD. The CDR3 covers 12 residues. CDR3 region: CATGGGAETQYF. The CDR3 DNA is TGTGCCACCGGAGGCGGGGCCGAGACCCAGTACTTC.

The genes are TRBV6-6 and TRBJ1-6; TRBD1 matches 7 bases. CDR1 and CDR2 from the germline V gene are MNHNY and SVGAGI (reference sequence). Germline trimming cut 2 bases from V and 6 bases from J; bases unmatched to any gene: 4. This CDR3 has 15 amino acids. The CDR3 DNA reads as TGTGCCAGCAGTTACAGGGGGCGTTTTAATTCACCCCTCCACTTT. Translated, it gives CASSYRGRFNSPLHF.

Many counts were recorded for this clonotype. The CDR3 region is CSVDGPGGLYYGYTF. CDR3 coding DNA: TGCAGCGTTGATGGGCCAGGGGGACTGTACTATGGCTACACCTTC. The chain carries TRBV29-1 and TRBJ1-2; 7 bases map to TRBD1. V gave up 3 bases and J gave up 3 bases; unmatched junction bases: 10. The CDR3 has 15 amino acids. Germline V lookup: CDR1 SQVTM, CDR2 ANQGSEA.

The table lists this clonotype with a few counts. The rearrangement uses TRBV29-1 and TRBJ1-1; possibly TRBD1 for D (6 bases). The CDR3 has 11 amino acids. The V gene's germline CDR1 is SQVTM and CDR2 ANQGSEA. Trimming took off 5 bases at V and 7 bases at J, with 11 bases between the two ends. CDR3 in amino acids: CSVLQGSEAFF. CDR3 DNA: TGCAGCGTTTTACAGGGCAGTGAAGCTTTCTTT.

Ten or more counts support this clonotype. The genes are TRBV12-3 or TRBV12-4 and TRBJ2-1; maybe TRBD1 (6 bases). V lost 5 bases and J 10 bases, leaving 12 bases between the germline ends. The CDR3 totals 12 residues. The CDR3: CASSLRQAEQFF. CDR3 nucleotide sequence: TGTGCCAGCAGTCTCAGACAGGCCGAGCAGTTCTTC.

The V call is TRBV4-1, the J call TRBJ1-4, with TRBD1 identical over 7 bases. CDR3 length: 16 amino acids. The junction had 3 bases not matched to a gene; V was cut back by 1 base and J by 1 base. Looked up from germline, CDR1 is MGHRA and CDR2 is YSYEKL. The CDR3 sequence is CASSQGTGVTNEKLFF. In nucleotides, the CDR3 is TGCGCCAGCAGCCAAGGAACAGGGGTAACTAATGAAAAACTGTTTTTT.

The sample holds one count of this clonotype. The V call is TRBV4-3, the J call TRBJ2-7, with a weak D call TRBD1 (5 bases). CDR3 length: 14 amino acids. Trimming shortened V by 5 bases and J by 2 bases, and 13 bases separated the two germline ends. From germline, CDR1 is LGHNA and CDR2 YSLEER. CDR3 residues: CASSLLTDTYEQYF. DNA of the CDR3: TGCGCCAGCAGCTTGTTGACAGATACCTACGAGCAGTACTTC.

Regarding this clonotype: A read error is possible here, since a much larger clone lies one base away. V is TRBV7-8 and J is TRBJ2-4, with D perhaps matching TRBD2 (5 bases). The CDR3 is 17 residues long. CDR1 and CDR2 (germline): SGHVS, FQNEAQ. Here the CDR3 reads CASSSSATSLAKNIRYF. CDR3 nucleotide sequence: TGTGCCAGCAGCTCCAGTGCGACAAGTCTAGCCAAAAACATTCGGTACTTC. The complete variable domain, with remaining parts taken from reference TRBV7-8 and TRBJ2-4, reads GAGVSQSPRYKVAKRGQDVALRCDPISGHVSLFWYQQALGQGPEFLTYFQNEAQLDKSGLPSDRFFAERPEGSVSTLKIQRTQQEDSAVYLCASSSSATSLAKNIRYFGAGTRLSVL.